The 9 T cell receptor beta chains below come from one sample, sequenced in a study of T cells in Graves' hyperthyroidism and ophthalmopathy. Amplified regions were TCR beta CDR3 sequences from RNA transcripts. Using the HTBI primer set, a first-round RT-PCR was run on the TCR CDR3. TCRdb called the multiplex PCR reads again in MiXCR, with one record for every CDR3 protein. This sample has over 500,000 distinct CDR3 sequences; roughly 16% occur once, and the top ten carry 25% to 30%. The sequencing input was blood. The receptors come from a woman aged 25 to 45 with Graves' ophthalmopathy.

This clonotype was detected ten times or more. V is TRBV11-2 and J is TRBJ2-1, with D perhaps TRBD1 (5 bases). CDR1 and CDR2 (germline): SGHAT, FQNNGV. V lost 3 bases, J lost 4 bases, and 10 bases lay in between. This CDR3 contains 14 residues. DNA for the CDR3: TGTGCCAGCAGCTTTGGGGCGCTATACAATGAGCAGTTCTTC. It is translated as CASSFGALYNEQFF. Complete variable domain (other parts from reference TRBV11-2 and TRBJ2-1): EAGVAQSPRYKIIEKRQSVAFWCNPISGHATLYWYQQILGQGPKLLIQFQNNGVVDDSQLPKDRFSAERLKGVDSTLKIQPAKLEDSAVYLCASSFGALYNEQFFGPGTRLTVL.

This clonotype was seen a handful of times. V usage is TRBV12-3 or TRBV12-4 and J usage is TRBJ2-7; 7 bases line up with TRBD2. V was pared by 0 bases and J by 3 bases, with 2 bases of the junction left unmatched. The length of the CDR3 is 14 residues. The CDR3 nucleotides are TGTGCCAGCAGTTTAGCCGGGACTAACTACGAGCAGTACTTC. Translating it yields CASSLAGTNYEQYF.

This clonotype was detected many times. The V call is TRBV20-1, the J call TRBJ2-1; TRBD2 aligns across 14 bases. Germline V gene lookup returns CDR1 DFQATT and CDR2 SNEGSKA (reference sequence). This CDR3 spans 15 amino acids. V was pared by 3 bases and J by 7 bases, with 5 bases of the junction left unmatched. The CDR3 spells CSASFGLAGGNEQFF. The DNA of the CDR3 is TGCAGTGCTAGCTTTGGACTAGCGGGAGGTAATGAGCAGTTCTTC.

The rearrangement links TRBV25-1 to TRBJ1-4, with D possibly matching TRBD1 (6 bases). The CDR3 is 15 residues long. Germline CDR1 is MGHDK and CDR2 is SYGVNS. Trimming shortened V by 1 base and J by 5 bases, and 11 bases separated the two germline ends. Here the CDR3 reads CASSESGAVNEKLFF. The CDR3 nucleotides read TGTGCCAGCAGTGAATCGGGGGCGGTAAATGAAAAACTGTTTTTT.

At least ten counts were recorded for this clonotype. The chain has TRBV5-1 and TRBJ2-3; TRBD2 matches at 8 bases. CDR3 length: 17 residues. CDR1 is SGHRS and CDR2 is YFSETQ in the germline V gene. Unmatched junction bases numbered 12, after V lost 4 bases and J lost 2 bases. The CDR3 coding sequence is TGCGCCAGCAGCGGGAAGGTAGCGGGATCAGTCACAGATACGCAGTATTTT. As protein: CASSGKVAGSVTDTQYF.

This clonotype was recorded a few times. The chain carries TRBV6-1 and TRBJ2-2; D gene ambiguous. Germline assignment: CDR1 MNHNS and CDR2 SASEGT. Trimming pared 6 bases from V and 1 base from J, leaving 9 bases between. This CDR3 spans 14 amino acids. The CDR3 nucleotides read TGTGCCAGCAGCCCCTTGGGGAACACCGGGGAGCTGTTTTTT. This sequence encodes CASSPLGNTGELFF.

The V gene is TRBV6-4, the J gene TRBJ1-2; D is unclear. Trimming shortened V by 0 bases and J by 6 bases, and 8 bases separated the two germline ends. There are 13 residues in the CDR3. Germline V CDR1 and CDR2: MRHNA, SNTAGT. For the CDR3, the DNA is TGTGCCAGCAGTGACTCGTACTCCCATGGCTACACCTTC. Translating gives CASSDSYSHGYTF.

This clonotype was observed many times. The DNA for the CDR3 is TGTGCTCTGTCAGGGGGCCTGGGAGAGACCCAGTACTTC. Translated, it gives CALSGGLGETQYF. The rearrangement uses TRBV30 and TRBJ2-5; 8 nucleotides line up with TRBD1. The CDR3 totals 13 residues. Germline CDR1 reads GTSNPN; CDR2 reads SVGIG (reference sequence).

This chain connects TRBV5-6 to TRBJ2-7; 9 bases agree with TRBD2. The CDR3 consists of 15 residues. V lost 2 bases and J lost 3; bases outside the gene matches: 6. Looked up from germline, CDR1 is SGHDT and CDR2 is YYEEEE. CDR3 region: CASSFGREGHYEQYF. The CDR3 bases are TGTGCCAGCAGCTTCGGGCGGGAGGGCCACTACGAGCAGTACTTC. Supplemented by reference TRBV5-6 and TRBJ2-7, the full variable domain reads DAGVTQSPTHLIKTRGQQVTLRCSPKSGHDTVSWYQQALGQGPQFIFQYYEEEERQRGNFPDRFSGHQFPNYSSELNVNALLLGDSALYLCASSFGREGHYEQYFGPGTRLTVT.